These T cell receptor beta chains were read from a single sample in a study of CD8 T cells in ankylosing spondylitis. TCRdb passed the 5' RACE reads through MiXCR, listing each CDR3 protein once. This table has some 840,000 distinct CDR3 sequences, approximately 12% appearing once. Sample: blood, either unsorted or a sorted T cell fraction (not recorded which). These receptors originate from a male donor with ankylosing spondylitis. Both conserved end residues are part of each CDR3. D genes are given only for firm matches. Size is omitted from some rows. Given values are once, few, many or a class for expanded clones.

D gene,clone size,V gene,J gene,CDR3 protein,CDR3 DNA
-,few,TRBV6-1,TRBJ2-5,CASRPSNGQETQYF,TGTGCCAGCAGGCCAAGTAACGGGCAAGAGACCCAGTACTTC
-,few,TRBV20-1,TRBJ2-7,CSARDSVGLDSYEQYF,TGCAGTGCTAGAGATTCTGTCGGGTTGGATTCCTACGAGCAGTACTTC
-,-,TRBV27,TRBJ2-7,CASSRPGRSAYEQYF,TGTGCCAGCAGTCGACCCGGACGTTCAGCCTACGAGCAGTACTTC
-,-,TRBV10-3,TRBJ2-3,CAISDFGAGTDTQYF,TGTGCCATCAGTGATTTCGGGGCGGGCACAGATACGCAGTATTTT
TRBD1,many,TRBV6-5,TRBJ2-3,CASSSRGFNTDTQYF,TGTGCCAGCAGTTCCAGGGGGTTTAACACAGATACGCAGTATTTT
TRBD1,many,TRBV20-1,TRBJ1-2,CSAGDRANYGYTF,TGCAGTGCCGGGGACAGAGCTAACTATGGCTACACCTTC
-,many,TRBV5-1,TRBJ2-7,CASSTGIEGQYF,TGCGCCAGCAGTACCGGGATCGAGGGGCAGTACTTC
-,-,TRBV5-1,TRBJ2-1,CASSPGWASESYEQFF,TGCGCCAGCAGCCCTGGATGGGCTAGCGAAAGTTATGAGCAGTTCTTC
-,-,TRBV6-2/TRBV6-3,TRBJ2-7,CASTDGPYEQYF,TGTGCCAGCACGGACGGACCCTACGAGCAGTACTTC
TRBD1,-,TRBV18,TRBJ1-4,CASSPLDRDKLFF,TGTGCCAGCTCACCACTCGACAGGGACAAACTGTTTTTT
-,few,TRBV20-1,TRBJ2-7,CSFAGNYEQYF,TGCAGTTTTGCGGGCAACTACGAGCAGTACTTC
-,many,TRBV20-1,TRBJ2-3,CSAIARDTQYF,TGCAGTGCTATCGCTCGGGATACGCAGTATTTT
TRBD2,-,TRBV20-1,TRBJ2-3,CSARKWGGPTDTQYF,TGCAGTGCTAGAAAATGGGGGGGACCCACAGATACGCAGTATTTT
TRBD1,-,TRBV5-8,TRBJ1-1,CASSPDRGFNTEAFF,TGTGCCAGCAGCCCCGACAGGGGATTTAACACTGAAGCTTTCTTT
-,few,TRBV20-1,TRBJ1-1,CSARDSRGLTEAFF,TGCAGTGCTAGAGACAGCAGGGGATTAACTGAAGCTTTCTTT
-,few,TRBV11-3,TRBJ2-7,CASSSTSLSDEQYF,TGTGCCAGCAGCTCAACCAGTCTCTCCGATGAGCAGTACTTC
-,few,TRBV4-3,TRBJ2-4,CASSQRAGRDIQYF,TGCGCCAGCAGCCAACGGGCCGGCAGGGACATTCAGTACTTC
-,many,TRBV20-1,TRBJ2-3,CSASIFSTDTQYF,TGCAGTGCTAGTATTTTTAGCACAGATACGCAGTATTTT
-,-,TRBV20-1,TRBJ1-1,CSARREGAEAFF,TGCAGTGCTAGACGTGAGGGGGCTGAAGCTTTCTTT
-,many,TRBV6-7,TRBJ1-1,CASSRNRRENTEAFF,TGTGCCAGCAGTCGGAACAGGCGGGAGAACACTGAAGCTTTCTTT
-,-,TRBV21-1,TRBJ1-5,CASSKVRGGDNQPQHF,TGTGCCAGCAGCAAAGTACGGGGAGGAGACAATCAGCCCCAGCATTTT
-,-,TRBV28,TRBJ2-7,CASSPPTSSYEQYF,TGTGCCAGCAGTCCCCCGACGAGCTCCTACGAGCAGTACTTC